This T cell receptor (beta chain) was captured in a study of T cell changes during pregnancy in multiple sclerosis. V dropped 8 bases and J dropped 13; count of bases not matched to a gene: 8. This CDR3 comprises 12 residues. CDR1 KGHSH and CDR2 LQKENI come from the germline V gene. Clones were sequenced by immunoSEQ multiplex PCR, and TCRdb holds only the in-frame ones, with some missing. The table records tens of thousands of clones, approximately 92% of them present only once. The receptor comes from a female donor in good health, enrolled as a control in a pregnancy study. The gene calls are TRBV18 and TRBJ1-6; the match to TRBD1 covers 7 bases. Here the sequenced sample was peripheral blood, taken in the third trimester of pregnancy. CDR3 bases: TGTGCCAGCCGACAGGGCCCGTTCCCCCTCCACTTT. It translates to CASRQGPFPLHF.